Listed below are T cell receptor beta chains from one sample, sequenced in a study of blood T cells in healthy people across ages. TCRdb re-called the 5' RACE reads through MiXCR, storing one row per CDR3 protein. The sample records a few hundred thousand distinct CDR3 sequences, approximately 25% being singletons. Sequencing was carried out using blood. The origin of the receptors is a woman between 65 and 79 years old in good health. CDR3s include the opening cysteine and the closing phenylalanine or tryptophan. The D gene is left open where the match is weak. Clone sizes are given selectively: once, few, many, or a class where the clone is expanded.

v_gene	abundance	j_gene	d_gene	CDR3aa	CDR3nt
TRBV5-1	NA	TRBJ2-1	NA	CASSPLPGNPEGEQFF	TGCGCCAGCAGCCCCCTTCCCGGTAACCCGGAGGGTGAGCAGTTCTTC
TRBV10-3	many	TRBJ1-1	NA	CAISEKGGTEAFF	TGTGCCATCAGTGAGAAGGGGGGAACTGAAGCTTTCTTT
TRBV27	few	TRBJ2-1	NA	CASSTPTRGNEQFF	TGTGCCAGCAGTACCCCGACAAGGGGCAATGAGCAGTTCTTC
TRBV6-2/TRBV6-3	NA	TRBJ1-1	TRBD1	CASRTGEEAFF	TGTGCCAGCAGGACAGGGGAGGAAGCTTTCTTT
TRBV11-3	NA	TRBJ2-4	TRBD2	CASSSLAGGKNIQYF	TGTGCCAGCAGCTCTCTAGCGGGCGGCAAAAACATTCAGTACTTC
TRBV7-3	few	TRBJ2-1	TRBD2	CASSSGAGGEQFF	TGTGCCAGCAGCTCAGGGGCGGGGGGCGAGCAGTTCTTC
TRBV20-1	few	TRBJ1-2	NA	CSARLSEGFYGYTF	TGCAGTGCTAGATTGTCAGAGGGCTTCTATGGCTACACCTTC
TRBV25-1	NA	TRBJ2-7	NA	CASSDLGWNEGHEQYF	TGTGCCAGCAGTGACCTCGGTTGGAACGAAGGCCACGAGCAGTACTTC
TRBV4-1	few	TRBJ1-2	NA	CASSRGVAKEYGYTF	TGCGCCAGCAGCCGAGGAGTCGCTAAAGAATATGGCTACACCTTC
TRBV18	NA	TRBJ1-3	NA	CASSPRDNSGNTIYF	TGTGCCAGCTCACCCCGGGACAACTCTGGAAACACCATATATTTT
TRBV27	few	TRBJ2-4	NA	CASSLVAADIQYF	TGTGCCAGCAGTTTGGTGGCCGCGGACATTCAGTACTTC
TRBV10-3	once	TRBJ2-5	NA	CAISGTEETQYF	TGTGCCATCAGTGGGACAGAAGAGACCCAGTACTTC
TRBV5-6	NA	TRBJ2-5	TRBD2	CASSGGSGGVQETQYF	TGTGCCAGCAGCGGGGGGAGCGGGGGCGTTCAAGAGACCCAGTACTTC
TRBV12-3/TRBV12-4	NA	TRBJ1-2	TRBD1	CASSLGGQFYGYTF	TGTGCCAGCAGTTTAGGGGGACAGTTTTATGGCTACACCTTC
TRBV20-1	NA	TRBJ2-5	NA	CSAQDRETQYF	TGCAGTGCTCAGGACCGAGAGACCCAGTACTTC
TRBV6-5	NA	TRBJ1-4	NA	CASSQRGSGEKLFF	TGTGCCAGCAGTCAAAGAGGTTCTGGTGAAAAACTGTTTTTT
TRBV5-4	few	TRBJ2-5	NA	CASSSRAGEETQYF	TGTGCCAGCAGCTCGAGGGCCGGGGAAGAGACCCAGTACTTC
TRBV5-1	NA	TRBJ2-1	NA	CASSTPQNNEQFF	TGCGCCAGCAGCACTCCTCAGAACAATGAGCAGTTCTTC
TRBV7-9	NA	TRBJ2-5	TRBD2	CASSSGSSGVYHGTQYF	TGTGCCAGCAGCTCCGGAAGTAGCGGGGTATACCACGGGACCCAGTACTTC
TRBV9	few	TRBJ1-1	NA	CASTAGPEDTEAFF	TGTGCCAGCACCGCCGGACCGGAAGACACTGAAGCTTTCTTT